These T cell receptor beta chains were read from a single sample in a study of cytomegalovirus exposure and HLA in healthy donors. The data were produced by immunoSEQ multiplex PCR, yet TCRdb's version contains in-frame clones alone and is incomplete. The table lists roughly 120,000 clones, nearly 70% of them singletons. The sample taken for sequencing was PBMCs. The source is a woman in her 70s in good health and CMV-seropositive. The CDR3 runs from the conserved cysteine through the conserved F or W. A D gene is named only where the DNA matches it firmly. Rows may omit the clone size; those that give it use once, few, many or a size class.

cdr3_nt cdr3_aa v_call d_call clone_size j_call
TGCGCCAGCAGCCTCCAACAGATCTACTCTGGAAACACCATATATTTT CASSLQQIYSGNTIYF TRBV4-1 . . TRBJ1-3
TGTGCCAGCAGGACAGGGGGAGGTGAAAAACTGTTTTTT CASRTGGGEKLFF TRBV6-1 TRBD1 few TRBJ1-4
TGTGCCAGCAGCGTAGCCGGGGGGGCCGGTTCACCCCTCCACTTT CASSVAGGAGSPLHF TRBV9 . . TRBJ1-6
TGTGCCAGCTCACCACCGACAACCCGCACAGATACGCAGTATTTT CASSPPTTRTDTQYF TRBV18 . . TRBJ2-3
TGTGCCAGCAGTCAAGGGTGGGCGGGCACTGAAGCTTTCTTT CASSQGWAGTEAFF TRBV6-5 . . TRBJ1-1
TGTGCCAGCAGCCGCGGGACGGGCACCTACGAGCAGTACTTC CASSRGTGTYEQYF TRBV9 . . TRBJ2-7
TGCGCCAGCAGCAGAATAGCGGGGGGCTCCTACAATGAGCAGTTCTTC CASSRIAGGSYNEQFF TRBV4-3 TRBD2 few TRBJ2-1
TGTGCCAGCAGCGTAGGACTAGTTGGCACAGATACGCAGTATTTT CASSVGLVGTDTQYF TRBV9 . . TRBJ2-3
TGTGCCATCAGTGGGGGGGGCGCGGACACTGAAGCTTTCTTT CAISGGGADTEAFF TRBV10-3 . . TRBJ1-1
TGTGCCAGTAGTCCCACAACTAATGAAAAACTGTTTTTT CASSPTTNEKLFF TRBV19 . . TRBJ1-4
TGTGCCAGCAGTGACAGTACTAACTATGGCTACACCTTC CASSDSTNYGYTF TRBV2 . . TRBJ1-2
TGTGCCAGTAGTTCGAGTAGGAACACTGAAGCTTTCTTT CASSSSRNTEAFF TRBV19 . . TRBJ1-1
TGCGCCAGCAGCTTGGTGGGACTAGACCCCCAAGAGACCCAGTACTTC CASSLVGLDPQETQYF TRBV5-1 TRBD2 . TRBJ2-5
TGTGCCAGTAGTATAGTGGGGGCGACCCCAACTAATGAAAAACTGTTTTTT CASSIVGATPTNEKLFF TRBV19 . few TRBJ1-4
TGTGCCATCAGTGAGTCGCCGATAGGGGTCACTGAAGCTTTCTTT CAISESPIGVTEAFF TRBV10-3 . . TRBJ1-1
TGTGCCAGTTTTAGGCGGGGCCGGAATGACGAGCAGTACTTC CASFRRGRNDEQYF TRBV5-4 . . TRBJ2-7
TGTGCCAGCACGGGACTTAGCACAGATACGCAGTATTTT CASTGLSTDTQYF TRBV18 . . TRBJ2-3
TGCGCCAGCAGCTCGGAGCCAAATCAGCCCCAGCATTTT CASSSEPNQPQHF TRBV5-1 . . TRBJ1-5
TGTGCCAGCAGCTTAGCTAGCGGACCCACAGATACGCAGTATTTT CASSLASGPTDTQYF TRBV7-2 . . TRBJ2-3
TGCAGCGTTGCTTTCGACAGTATCCAGCCCCAGCATTTT CSVAFDSIQPQHF TRBV29-1 . . TRBJ1-5
TGTGCCAGTAGGCCACAGGGATTGTCTGAAGCTTTCTTT CASRPQGLSEAFF TRBV19 . . TRBJ1-1
TGTGCCAGTAGAACCGGGACTGAGTTAGGGGAGCAGTACTTC CASRTGTELGEQYF TRBV19 . . TRBJ2-7
TGTGCCAGCAGAGGACAGGGACCCGGGGCCAACGTCCTGACTTTC CASRGQGPGANVLTF TRBV6-6 TRBD1 . TRBJ2-6
TGTGCCAGTAGTAGTTACAGGGGGAACACTGAAGCTTTCTTT CASSSYRGNTEAFF TRBV19 TRBD1 . TRBJ1-1
TGCAGCGTTGACAAGGGGACAGATACGCAGTATTTT CSVDKGTDTQYF TRBV29-1 . . TRBJ2-3
TGTGCCAGCAGGAGAAGGAGGGTTAACTCTGGAAACACCATATATTTT CASRRRRVNSGNTIYF TRBV21-1 . . TRBJ1-3
TGCGCCAGCAGCCAAGGGACAGTTGGGGCCAACGTCCTGACTTTC CASSQGTVGANVLTF TRBV4-1 . . TRBJ2-6
TGTGCCTGGACCCAGACGGGGAGCTCTGGAAACACCATATATTTT CAWTQTGSSGNTIYF TRBV30 . . TRBJ1-3
TGTGCCAGCAGTAAGACGGGAATCAACTATGGCTACACCTTC CASSKTGINYGYTF TRBV25-1 . . TRBJ1-2
TGTGCCAGCAGTTACTCGACACCGAGCACAGATACGCAGTATTTT CASSYSTPSTDTQYF TRBV6-5 . . TRBJ2-3
TGTGCCAGCAGCCCCGGACAGGGACGGCAGTACTTC CASSPGQGRQYF TRBV7-9 TRBD1 . TRBJ2-7